This entry concerns a single T cell receptor (beta chain). Relative to the germline gene, one junction end is altered; a read error may explain this. These data are taken from a study of chemoradiotherapy in HPV16-positive cancers. Measured with immunoSEQ multiplex PCR; TCRdb has only the in-frame clones, and not every one. Here the sample spans several thousand clones, approximately 95% being singletons. The CDR3 is made up of 11 amino acids. Germline V gives CDR1 SEHNR, CDR2 FQNEAQ (reference sequence). This sequence was found in a human donor with HPV-associated anogenital cancer. V is TRBV7-9 and J is TRBJ2-1; tentative D call: TRBD2 (7 bases). The sample here was tumor tissue, taken from a patient who underwent chemoradiotherapy. Written as DNA, the CDR3 is TGTGCCAGCACCTTAGGGGGGGGGCAGTTCTTC. Residues: CASTLGGGQFF.